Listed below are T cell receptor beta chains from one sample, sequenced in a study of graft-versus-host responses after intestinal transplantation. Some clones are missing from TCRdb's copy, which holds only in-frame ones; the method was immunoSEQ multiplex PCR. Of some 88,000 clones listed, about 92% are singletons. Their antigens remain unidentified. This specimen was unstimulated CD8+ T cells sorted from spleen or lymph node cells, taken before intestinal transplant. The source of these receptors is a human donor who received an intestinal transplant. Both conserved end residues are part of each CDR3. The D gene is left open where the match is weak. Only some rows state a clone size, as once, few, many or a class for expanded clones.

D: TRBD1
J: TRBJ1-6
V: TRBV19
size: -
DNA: TGTGCCAGTAGTATATCCCCCCCAGGGGGATGGAATTCACCCCTCCACTTT
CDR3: CASSISPPGGWNSPLHF

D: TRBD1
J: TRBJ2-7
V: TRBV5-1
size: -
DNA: TGCGCCAGCAGCTTGAGGGGACAGGGGGCTGGGTCCTACGAGCAGTACTTC
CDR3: CASSLRGQGAGSYEQYF

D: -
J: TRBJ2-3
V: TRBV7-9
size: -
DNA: TGTGCCAGCAGCTTTCCGGTGGCAGATACGCAGTATTTT
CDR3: CASSFPVADTQYF

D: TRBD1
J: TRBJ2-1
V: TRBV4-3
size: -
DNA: TGCGCCAGCAGCCAAGACAGGGGGAGATACTCCTACAATGAGCAGTTCTTC
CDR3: CASSQDRGRYSYNEQFF

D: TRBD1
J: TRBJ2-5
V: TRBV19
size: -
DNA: TGTGCCAGTAGTACGGGACAGGGACAAGAGACCCAGTACTTC
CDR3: CASSTGQGQETQYF

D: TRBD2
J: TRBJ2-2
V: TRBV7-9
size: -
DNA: TGTGCCAGCAGCCGACTAGCGGGGGACACCGGGGAGCTGTTTTTT
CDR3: CASSRLAGDTGELFF

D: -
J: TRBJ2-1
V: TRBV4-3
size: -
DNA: TGCGCCAGCAGCCAAGGCATAGGAGGCTACAATGAGCAGTTCTTC
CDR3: CASSQGIGGYNEQFF

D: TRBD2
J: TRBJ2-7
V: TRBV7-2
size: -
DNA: TGTGCCAGCAGCTTCCCGACTAGCGGAGCATACGAGCAGTACTTC
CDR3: CASSFPTSGAYEQYF

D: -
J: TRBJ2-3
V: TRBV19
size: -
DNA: TGTGCCAGTAGTATGTCGAGGGGGGGCCGGACAGATACGCAGTATTTT
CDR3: CASSMSRGGRTDTQYF

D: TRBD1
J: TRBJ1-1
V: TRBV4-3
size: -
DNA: TGCGCCAGCATCAAGAGTACGGCTTCGGGACAGTCGAGAGCTTTCTTT
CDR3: CASIKSTASGQSRAFF

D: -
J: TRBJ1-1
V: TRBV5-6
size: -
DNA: TGTGCCAGCAGCTTCGGACGGGGAAACACTGAAGCTTTCTTT
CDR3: CASSFGRGNTEAFF

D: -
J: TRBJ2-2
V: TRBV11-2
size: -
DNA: TGTGCCAGCAGCTTAGAGCGGGTGGCGACCGGGGAGCTGTTTTTT
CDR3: CASSLERVATGELFF

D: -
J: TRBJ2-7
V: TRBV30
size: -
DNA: TGTGCCTGGGATGACAAAACCTACGAGCAGTACTTC
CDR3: CAWDDKTYEQYF

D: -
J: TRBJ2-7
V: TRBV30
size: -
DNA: TGTGCCTGGTCAGGGGAATCCTACGAGCAGTACTTC
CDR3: CAWSGESYEQYF

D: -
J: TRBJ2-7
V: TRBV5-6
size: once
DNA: TGTGCCAGCAGCCCCGACGGAGTGTCCTACGAGCAGTACTTC
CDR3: CASSPDGVSYEQYF

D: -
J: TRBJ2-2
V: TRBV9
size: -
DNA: TGTGCCAGCAGCGTAGAGTCCGGGACGAACACCGGGGAGCTGTTTTTT
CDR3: CASSVESGTNTGELFF

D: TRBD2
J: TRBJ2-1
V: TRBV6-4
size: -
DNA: TGTGCCAGCAGTGACTCGATACTAGCGGGCCCCCCAGAGAATGAGCAGTTCTTC
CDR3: CASSDSILAGPPENEQFF

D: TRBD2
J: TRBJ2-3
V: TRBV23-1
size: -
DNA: TGCGCCAGCAGTCAGACTCGGGGGAGGGGCACAGATACGCAGTATTTT
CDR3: CASSQTRGRGTDTQYF

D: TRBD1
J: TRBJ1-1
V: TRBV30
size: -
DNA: TGTGCCTGGAGTGAAACAGGGGGTGAAGCTTTCTTT
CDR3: CAWSETGGEAFF

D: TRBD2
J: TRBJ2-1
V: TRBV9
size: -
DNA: TGTGCCAGCAGCGTAGGCAGCGGGGGGGCGGGCAATGAGCAGTTCTTC
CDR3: CASSVGSGGAGNEQFF

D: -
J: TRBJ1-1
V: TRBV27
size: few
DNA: TGTGCCAGCAGTCCCGCGAGACAGCTGAACACTGAAGCTTTCTTT
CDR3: CASSPARQLNTEAFF

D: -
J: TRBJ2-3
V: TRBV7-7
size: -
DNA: TGTGCCAGCAGCGTTACTCTGGGGGCGGATACGCAGTATTTT
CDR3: CASSVTLGADTQYF

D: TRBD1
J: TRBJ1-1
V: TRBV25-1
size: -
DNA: TGTGCCAGCAGGGGAACAGGGGGCTGGGCTGAAGCTTTCTTT
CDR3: CASRGTGGWAEAFF

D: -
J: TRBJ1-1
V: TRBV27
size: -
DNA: TGTGCCAGCAGTGGGGGGGGCACTGAAGCTTTCTTT
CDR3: CASSGGGTEAFF

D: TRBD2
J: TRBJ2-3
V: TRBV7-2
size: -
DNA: TGTGCCAGCAGCTTCGACGGACTAGCGGGCACAGATACGCAGTATTTT
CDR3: CASSFDGLAGTDTQYF

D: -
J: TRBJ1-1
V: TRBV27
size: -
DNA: TGTGCCAGCAGTTCCCCTACCTCAATTAATAAAGCCTTCTTT
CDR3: CASSSPTSINKAFF

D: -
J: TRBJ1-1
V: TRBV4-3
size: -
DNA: TGCGCCAGCAGCCAAGATCCGGGGAACACTGAAGCTTTCTTT
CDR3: CASSQDPGNTEAFF

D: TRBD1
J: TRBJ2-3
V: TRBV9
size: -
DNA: TGTGCCAGCAGCGCTGCCCTGACAGGGATCACAGATACGCAGTATTTT
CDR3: CASSAALTGITDTQYF

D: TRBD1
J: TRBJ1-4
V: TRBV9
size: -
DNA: TGTGCCAGCAGCGAAGGCACGACAGGGGGCGAGACTGAAAAACTGTTTTTT
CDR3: CASSEGTTGGETEKLFF

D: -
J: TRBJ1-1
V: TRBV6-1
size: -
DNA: TGTGCCAGCAGGTCGCTCGGGGGGATGAACACTGAAGCTTTCTTT
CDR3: CASRSLGGMNTEAFF

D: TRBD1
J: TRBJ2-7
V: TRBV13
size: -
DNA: TGTGCCAGCAGCCTTAGAACAGGGGTGGCGTCCTACGAGCAGTACTTC
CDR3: CASSLRTGVASYEQYF

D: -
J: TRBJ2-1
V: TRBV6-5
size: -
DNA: TGTGCCAGCAGTTACGGCCGCTACAATGAGCAGTTCTTC
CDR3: CASSYGRYNEQFF

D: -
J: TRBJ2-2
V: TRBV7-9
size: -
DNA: TGTGCCAGCAGCTTAAGGTATGGGGCAGGGCTAAACACCGGGGAGCTGTTTTTT
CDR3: CASSLRYGAGLNTGELFF

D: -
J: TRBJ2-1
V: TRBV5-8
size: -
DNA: TGTGCCAGCAGCTTGGTGACACCGAGCTCCTACAATGAGCAGTTCTTC
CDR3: CASSLVTPSSYNEQFF

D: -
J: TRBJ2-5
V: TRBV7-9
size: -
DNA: TGTGCCAGCCGACAGCCCGGAGAGACCCAGTACTTC
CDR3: CASRQPGETQYF

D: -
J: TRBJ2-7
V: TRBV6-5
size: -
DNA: TGTGCCAGCAGTTCCCTTTTACAGAGCTCCTACGAGCAGTACTTC
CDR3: CASSSLLQSSYEQYF

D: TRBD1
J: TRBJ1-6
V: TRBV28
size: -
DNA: TGTGCCAGCAGTCGGGACAGGGGCGATTCACCCCTCCACTTT
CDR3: CASSRDRGDSPLHF

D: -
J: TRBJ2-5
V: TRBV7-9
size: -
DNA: TGTGCCAGCAGCTCCCCCCGGGACAAACAAGAGACCCAGTACTTC
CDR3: CASSSPRDKQETQYF

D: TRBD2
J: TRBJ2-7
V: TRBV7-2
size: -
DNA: TGTGCCAGCAGCTTAGCGGGGCTAGCGGAGTACGAGCAGTACTTC
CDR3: CASSLAGLAEYEQYF

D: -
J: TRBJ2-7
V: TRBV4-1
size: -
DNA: TGCGCCAGCAGCCGCGAGACCGCCCCTCGGGTGGAGCAGTACTTC
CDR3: CASSRETAPRVEQYF

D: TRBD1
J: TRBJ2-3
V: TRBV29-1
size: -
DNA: TGCAGCGCTATGAAGACAGGGGGACACACAGATACGCAGTATTTT
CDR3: CSAMKTGGHTDTQYF

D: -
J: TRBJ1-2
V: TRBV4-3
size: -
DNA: TGCGCCAGCAGCCAAGATCCGGGGGGGGGCTATGGCTACACCTTC
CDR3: CASSQDPGGGYGYTF

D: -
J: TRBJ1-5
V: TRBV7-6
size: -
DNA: TGTGCCAGCAGCCAAGTTCCAGGGAGCAATCAGCCCCAGCATTTT
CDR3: CASSQVPGSNQPQHF

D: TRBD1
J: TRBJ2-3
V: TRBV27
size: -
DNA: TGTGCCAGCAGTGCGGGACAGGCGTACACAGATACGCAGTATTTT
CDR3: CASSAGQAYTDTQYF

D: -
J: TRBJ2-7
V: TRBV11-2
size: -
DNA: TGTGCCAGCAGCTTAGCTAGCTACTACGAGCAGTACTTC
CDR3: CASSLASYYEQYF

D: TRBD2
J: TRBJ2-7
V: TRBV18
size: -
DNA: TGTGCCAGCTCACCGGGGGGGATCGGCTACGAGCAGTACTTC
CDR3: CASSPGGIGYEQYF

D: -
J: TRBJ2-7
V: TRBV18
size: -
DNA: TGTGCCAGCTCACCAGCATGGAGAACTGAATCCTACGAGCAGTACTTC
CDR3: CASSPAWRTESYEQYF

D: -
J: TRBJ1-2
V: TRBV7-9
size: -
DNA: TGTGCCAGCAGCCTAGACACAGCTACCTATGGCTACACCTTC
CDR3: CASSLDTATYGYTF